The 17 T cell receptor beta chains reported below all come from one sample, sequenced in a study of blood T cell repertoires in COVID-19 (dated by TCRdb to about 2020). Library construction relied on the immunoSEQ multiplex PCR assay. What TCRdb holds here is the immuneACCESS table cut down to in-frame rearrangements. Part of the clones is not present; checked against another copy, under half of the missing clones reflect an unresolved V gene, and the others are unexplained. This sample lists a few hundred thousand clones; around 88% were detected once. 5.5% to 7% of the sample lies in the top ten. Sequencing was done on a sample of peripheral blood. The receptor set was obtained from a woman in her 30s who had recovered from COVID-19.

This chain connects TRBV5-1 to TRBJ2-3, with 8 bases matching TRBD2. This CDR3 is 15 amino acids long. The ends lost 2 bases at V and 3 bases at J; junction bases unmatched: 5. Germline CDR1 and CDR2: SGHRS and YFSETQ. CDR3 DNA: TGCGCCAGCAGCTTTAGCGGGGCCGAAACAGATACGCAGTATTTT. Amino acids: CASSFSGAETDTQYF. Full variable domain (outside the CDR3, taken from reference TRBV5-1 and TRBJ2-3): KAGVTQTPRYLIKTRGQQVTLSCSPISGHRSVSWYQQTPGQGLQFLFEYFSETQRNKGNFPGRFSGRQFSNSRSEMNVSTLELGDSALYLCASSFSGAETDTQYFGPGTRLTVL.

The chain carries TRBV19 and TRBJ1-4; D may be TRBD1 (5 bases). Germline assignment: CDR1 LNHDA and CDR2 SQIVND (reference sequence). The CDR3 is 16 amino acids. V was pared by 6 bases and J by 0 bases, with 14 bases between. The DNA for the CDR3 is TGTGCCAGTAGCCGAAACCAGGGCGCAACTAATGAAAAACTGTTTTTT. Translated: CASSRNQGATNEKLFF.

CDR3 in amino acids: CASSIGQGYGYTF. As DNA, the CDR3 is TGTGCCAGTAGTATAGGACAGGGCTATGGCTACACCTTC. The V gene is TRBV19, the J gene TRBJ1-2; 7 bases are shared with TRBD1. J gave up 4 bases and V 1 base, and 0 bases lay outside the gene matches. CDR1 and CDR2 from the germline V gene are LNHDA and SQIVND (reference sequence). There are 13 residues in the CDR3.

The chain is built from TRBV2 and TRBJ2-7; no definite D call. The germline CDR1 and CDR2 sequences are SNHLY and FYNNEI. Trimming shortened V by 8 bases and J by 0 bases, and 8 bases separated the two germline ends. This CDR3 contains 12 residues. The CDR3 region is CASSLNSYEQYF. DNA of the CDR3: TGTGCCAGCTCCCTTAACTCCTACGAGCAGTACTTC.

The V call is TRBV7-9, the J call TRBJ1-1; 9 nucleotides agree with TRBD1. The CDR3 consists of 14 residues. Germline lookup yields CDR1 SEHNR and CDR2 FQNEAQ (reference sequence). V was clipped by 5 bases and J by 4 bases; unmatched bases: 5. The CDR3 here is CASSGGTGPTEAFF. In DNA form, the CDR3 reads TGTGCCAGCAGCGGCGGGACAGGGCCCACTGAAGCTTTCTTT.

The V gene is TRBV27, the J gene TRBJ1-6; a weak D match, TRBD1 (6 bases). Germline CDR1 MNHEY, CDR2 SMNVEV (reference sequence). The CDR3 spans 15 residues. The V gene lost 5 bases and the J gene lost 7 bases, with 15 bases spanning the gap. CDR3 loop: CASSPTGRPNSPLHF. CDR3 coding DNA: TGTGCCAGCAGTCCCACAGGGAGACCCAATTCACCCCTCCACTTT.

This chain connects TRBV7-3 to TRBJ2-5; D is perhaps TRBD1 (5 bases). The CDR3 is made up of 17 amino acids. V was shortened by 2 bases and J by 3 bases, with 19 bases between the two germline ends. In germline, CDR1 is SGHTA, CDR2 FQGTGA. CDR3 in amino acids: CASSLGADWSEKETQYF. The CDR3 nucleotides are TGTGCCAGCAGCTTAGGGGCTGATTGGTCGGAGAAAGAGACCCAGTACTTC.

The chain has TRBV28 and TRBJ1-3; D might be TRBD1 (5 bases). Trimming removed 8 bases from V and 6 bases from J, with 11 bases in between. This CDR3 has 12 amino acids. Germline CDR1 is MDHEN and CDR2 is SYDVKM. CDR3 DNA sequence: TGTGCCAGCTCAACAGGACAAAACACCATATATTTT. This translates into CASSTGQNTIYF.

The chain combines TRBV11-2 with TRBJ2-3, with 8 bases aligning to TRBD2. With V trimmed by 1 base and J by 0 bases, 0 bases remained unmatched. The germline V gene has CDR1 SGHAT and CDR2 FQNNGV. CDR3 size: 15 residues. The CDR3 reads CASSLAGGSTDTQYF. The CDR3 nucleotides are TGTGCCAGCAGCTTAGCGGGGGGGAGCACAGATACGCAGTATTTT.

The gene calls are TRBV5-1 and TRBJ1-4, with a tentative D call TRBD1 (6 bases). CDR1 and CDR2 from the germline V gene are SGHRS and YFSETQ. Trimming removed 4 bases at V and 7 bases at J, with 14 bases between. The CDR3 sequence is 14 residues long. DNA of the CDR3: TGCGCCAGCAGCCCCAAAAGGGGGGGTGAAAAACTGTTTTTT. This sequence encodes CASSPKRGGEKLFF.

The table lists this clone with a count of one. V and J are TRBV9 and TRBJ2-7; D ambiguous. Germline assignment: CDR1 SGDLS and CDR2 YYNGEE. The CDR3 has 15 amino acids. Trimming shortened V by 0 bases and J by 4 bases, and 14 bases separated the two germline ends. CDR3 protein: CASSVAPEGAYEQYF. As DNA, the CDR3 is TGTGCCAGCAGCGTAGCCCCCGAAGGAGCGTACGAGCAGTACTTC. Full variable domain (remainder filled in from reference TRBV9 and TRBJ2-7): DSGVTQTPKHLITATGQRVTLRCSPRSGDLSVYWYQQSLDQGLQFLIQYYNGEERAKGNILERFSAQQFPDLHSELNLSSLELGDSALYFCASSVAPEGAYEQYFGPGTRLTVT.

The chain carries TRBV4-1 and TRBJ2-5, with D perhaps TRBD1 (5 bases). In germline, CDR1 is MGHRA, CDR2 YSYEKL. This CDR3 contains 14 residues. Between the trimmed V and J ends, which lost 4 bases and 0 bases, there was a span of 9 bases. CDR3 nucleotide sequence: TGCGCCAGCAGCCGACAGCCGGACCAAGAGACCCAGTACTTC. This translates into CASSRQPDQETQYF.

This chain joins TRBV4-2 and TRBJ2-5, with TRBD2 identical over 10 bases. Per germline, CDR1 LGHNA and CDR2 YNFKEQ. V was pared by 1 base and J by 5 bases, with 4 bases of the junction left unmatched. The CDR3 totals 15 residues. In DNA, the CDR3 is TGTGCCAGCAGCCAAGGAGCGGGGGGGCCGGAGACCCAGTACTTC. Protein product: CASSQGAGGPETQYF.

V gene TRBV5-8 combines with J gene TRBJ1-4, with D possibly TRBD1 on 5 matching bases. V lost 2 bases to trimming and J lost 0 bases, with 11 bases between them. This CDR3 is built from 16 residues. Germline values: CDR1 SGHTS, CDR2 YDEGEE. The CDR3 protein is CASSFLDTTTNEKLFF. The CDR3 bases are TGTGCCAGCAGCTTTCTGGACACGACAACTAATGAAAAACTGTTTTTT.

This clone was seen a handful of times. This CDR3 reads CASSESQGRAGANVLTF. DNA of the CDR3: TGTGCCAGCAGTGAATCCCAGGGAAGGGCTGGGGCCAACGTCCTGACTTTC. The chain links TRBV2 to TRBJ2-6; tentatively, D is TRBD1 (5 bases). This CDR3 has 17 residues. Germline CDR1 is SNHLY and CDR2 is FYNNEI. The V and J ends lost 2 bases and 2 bases respectively, with 13 bases between them.

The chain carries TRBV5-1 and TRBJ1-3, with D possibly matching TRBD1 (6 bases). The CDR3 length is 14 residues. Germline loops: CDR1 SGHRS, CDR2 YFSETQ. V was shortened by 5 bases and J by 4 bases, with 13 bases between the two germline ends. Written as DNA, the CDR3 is TGCGCCAGCAGGTCGGGGGGCGCGGGAAACACCATATATTTT. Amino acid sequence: CASRSGGAGNTIYF.

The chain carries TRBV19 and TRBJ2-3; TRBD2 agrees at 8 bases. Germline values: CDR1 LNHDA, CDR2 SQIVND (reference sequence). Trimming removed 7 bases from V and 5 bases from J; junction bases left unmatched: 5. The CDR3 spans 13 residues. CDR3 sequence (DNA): TGTGCCAGTATCGGTCTAGCGGGAGATACGCAGTATTTT. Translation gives CASIGLAGDTQYF.